The subject of this entry is one TCR beta chain. Its antigen is currently unknown. This entry belongs to a study of T cell responses to AZD1222 COVID-19 vaccine. Study-level points and caveats: Baseline serostatus was positive in only a handful of AZD1222 recipients. Repertoires in all cases were sampled only once the peak T cell response had passed. Females made up more of the donors, who were largely white British, and clonal diversity may have come out too low. Spike-specific TCR repertoires showed rising breadth and depth after two AZD1222 doses.

CDR1 and CDR2 from the germline V gene are SGHRS and YFSETQ. V lost 0 bases and J lost 4; bases outside the gene matches: 8. This CDR3 region has 16 residues. TCRdb's table, derived via immunoSEQ multiplex PCR, lists solely in-frame clones and lacks some. This sample has 75,000 to 90,000 clones, with 86% found just once. Sequences were derived from peripheral blood, sampled on day 0 of AZD1222 vaccination. V usage is TRBV5-1 and J usage is TRBJ1-1; 8 bases agree with TRBD1. This TCR was recovered from an adult in good health. CDR3 DNA sequence: TGCGCCAGCAGCTTGGCTAGGACAGGGTGGAGCACTGAAGCTTTCTTT. Its translation is CASSLARTGWSTEAFF.